This is a list of T cell receptor beta chains from one sample in a study of cytomegalovirus exposure and HLA in healthy donors. Here immunoSEQ multiplex PCR was the method, and the copy in TCRdb shows in-frame clones only, minus some. The repertoire shows 130,000 to 150,000 clones; the top ten hold about 1.6%. Sequenced input: PBMCs. The source is a woman aged 50 to 60 in good health and CMV-seronegative. Both conserved end residues are trimmed from each CDR3.

V	J	CDR3
TRBV7-9	TRBJ1-5	ASSLGAGHNQPQH
TRBV5-1	TRBJ2-3	ASSFSGIPTDTQY
TRBV5-1	TRBJ1-1	ASSLGSGNTEAF
TRBV5-4	TRBJ1-1	ASSLARGEAF
TRBV2	TRBJ1-5	ASSGQLTGHQPQH
TRBV7-9	TRBJ1-5	ASSGLYNQPQH
TRBV7-9	TRBJ2-1	ASSLARLAGDNEQF
TRBV28	TRBJ2-1	ASSFRQLGVHNEQF
TRBV5-1	TRBJ2-1	ASGAGGNEQF
TRBV5-1	TRBJ2-5	ASSLVAPEETQY
TRBV7-2	TRBJ2-5	ASSSQGRQETQY
TRBV7-6	TRBJ2-7	ASSLDRQAPTYEQY
TRBV7-2	TRBJ2-7	ASSLLAGLHEQY
TRBV28	TRBJ2-5	ASSHLAVLETQY
TRBV7-9	TRBJ2-5	ASSSLGTWEQY
TRBV9	TRBJ2-3	ASSVALAGDTQY
TRBV5-1	TRBJ2-3	ASSFWPTDTQY
TRBV28	TRBJ1-6	ASRERYNSPLH
TRBV18	TRBJ1-4	ASSPQGSELF
TRBV7-2	TRBJ2-1	ASSLAGGTYNEQF
TRBV7-8	TRBJ1-4	ASSLARRLNRGQGNEKLF
TRBV6-4	TRBJ1-2	ASSDSIGLGRDYGYT
TRBV7-2	TRBJ2-7	ASSLSPYEQY
TRBV2	TRBJ1-3	ASSPTVPGNTIY
TRBV5-1	TRBJ2-7	ASSLSPGTSEYEQY
TRBV5-1	TRBJ1-1	ASSLGHNTEAF
TRBV5-1	TRBJ2-7	ASSLVPTGAAYEQY
TRBV6-6	TRBJ1-5	ASSSWEGNQPQH
TRBV4-3	TRBJ1-1	ASSQNVAGSHTEAF
TRBV4-1	TRBJ1-2	ASSTSGGQGYT
TRBV5-1	TRBJ2-7	ASSPTGGPYEQY
TRBV4-3	TRBJ2-1	ASSHQTSGDYNEQF
TRBV5-5	TRBJ1-4	ASSLGSGQAFNEKLF
TRBV6-6	TRBJ2-5	ASSFIVQYQETQY
TRBV9	TRBJ1-2	ASSVGQGLLRGYT
TRBV18	TRBJ2-1	ASSMGQGLYNEQF
TRBV7-9	TRBJ1-1	ASRSTTRTGVAF
TRBV18	TRBJ2-5	ASSLRDLGETQY
TRBV5-1	TRBJ2-4	ASSLGQD
TRBV19	TRBJ1-5	ASNEWGRRNQPQH
TRBV2	TRBJ2-2	ASSGSRGQGGELF
TRBV9	TRBJ1-5	ASSPGPAGQPQH
TRBV25-1	TRBJ2-5	ASSELPGGKETQY
TRBV30	TRBJ1-3	AYDPRHSGNTIY
TRBV28	TRBJ1-5	ASSSPSGNQPQH
TRBV7-9	TRBJ1-2	ASSLGTAYGYT
TRBV12-5	TRBJ1-1	ASGLVTIGRRLNTEAF
TRBV5-1	TRBJ1-2	ASSSQGDYGYT
TRBV28	TRBJ2-3	ASSPPGLAVTDTQY
TRBV19	TRBJ2-5	ASSITRQETQY
TRBV4-2	TRBJ1-5	ASSQRQGANQPQH
TRBV7-9	TRBJ1-2	ASSPLSQRGYT
TRBV15	TRBJ2-2	ATSGGRSGELF
TRBV7-2	TRBJ2-5	ASSLRGEGRGETQY
TRBV28	TRBJ1-1	ASSPRDFEAF